Listed here are 20 T cell receptor beta chains from one sample, sequenced in a study of shared clonotypes between healthy human individuals. Using immunoSEQ multiplex PCR, the repertoire was profiled, and TCRdb retains in-frame clones only, with some absent. The top ten hold around 0.4% of the sample, which has fewer than 2.5 million clones, over 85% seen once. What was sequenced was naive CD4+ T cells from PBMCs. Subset: CD45RA+ positively selected. The source of these receptors is a man aged 18 to 30 in good health. Some clones in this sample may be carry-over from other donors' samples.

Turning to this clone: The sample contains more than one DNA sequence encoding this CDR3. V and J are TRBV5-1 and TRBJ1-3; D unresolved. The CDR3 extends over 13 amino acids. Between the trimmed V and J ends, which lost 4 bases and 4 bases, there was a span of 9 bases. CDR1 and CDR2 from the germline V gene are SGHRS and YFSETQ. CDR3 protein: CASSPDSGNTIYF. The CDR3 nucleotides are TGCGCCAGCAGCCCCGACTCCGGAAACACCATATATTTT.

J is TRBJ2-7 and V is TRBV4-1; the match to TRBD1 covers 8 bases. The germline V gene has CDR1 MGHRA and CDR2 YSYEKL. The CDR3 consists of 14 residues. V gave up 4 bases and J gave up 7 bases; unmatched junction bases: 9. The CDR3 bases are TGCGCCAGCAGCCTCAGGACAGGGAGCCCGGAGCAGTACTTC. The encoded protein is CASSLRTGSPEQYF.

The gene calls are TRBV19 and TRBJ2-1, with 8 bases identical to TRBD2. V shed 6 bases and J 1 base; nucleotides not matched to a gene: 8. Germline V gene data show CDR1 as LNHDA and CDR2 as SQIVND (reference sequence). The CDR3 totals 16 residues. Written as DNA, the CDR3 is TGTGCCAGTAGAAGGACTAGCCCTACATCCTACAATGAGCAGTTCTTC. Amino acid sequence: CASRRTSPTSYNEQFF.

CDR3 sequence: CASSQVWGLDLPDTQYF. The CDR3 bases are TGCGCCAGCAGCCAAGTTTGGGGACTAGATCTCCCAGATACGCAGTATTTT. The rearrangement links TRBV4-1 to TRBJ2-3; TRBD2 agrees at 8 bases. In germline, CDR1 is MGHRA, CDR2 YSYEKL. V shed 1 base and J 4 bases; nucleotides not matched to a gene: 10. The CDR3 totals 17 residues.

This chain joins TRBV5-1 and TRBJ2-5; D might be TRBD1 (7 bases). The CDR3 has 13 amino acids. Germline V gene lookup returns CDR1 SGHRS and CDR2 YFSETQ. Trimming stripped 0 bases from V and 11 bases from J, with 14 bases between. The CDR3: CASSLVRGVEQYF. The CDR3 nucleotides are TGCGCCAGCAGCTTGGTCAGGGGGGTGGAGCAGTACTTC. The full variable domain, in which reference TRBV5-1 and TRBJ2-5 provide the parts outside the CDR3, is KAGVTQTPRYLIKTRGQQVTLSCSPISGHRSVSWYQQTPGQGLQFLFEYFSETQRNKGNFPGRFSGRQFSNSRSEMNVSTLELGDSALYLCASSLVRGVEQYFGPGTRLLVL.

The CDR3 DNA reads as TGTGCCAGCAGCTTGGTTCGAGGGACAGGGATTACCTACGAGCAGTACTTC. This translates into CASSLVRGTGITYEQYF. The chain recombines TRBV5-6 with TRBJ2-7, with TRBD1 identical over 9 bases. Germline assignment: CDR1 SGHDT and CDR2 YYEEEE. V dropped 0 bases and J dropped 2; count of bases not matched to a gene: 9. The CDR3 sequence is 17 residues long.

About this clone: An end of the junction does not agree with germline; a read error may underlie this. The sample carries other DNA sequences with the same CDR3. V and J are TRBV5-1 and TRBJ1-2; 8 bases are a match to TRBD1. This CDR3 has 13 amino acids. Germline loops: CDR1 SGHRS, CDR2 YFSETQ. The CDR3 nucleotides read TGCGCCAGCAGTTTGGGACAGGACTATGGCTACACCTTC. It is translated as CASSLGQDYGYTF.

This clone was seen only once. The chain has TRBV5-1 and TRBJ2-3, with D perhaps TRBD1 (6 bases). The CDR3 spans 13 residues. Germline V gene data show CDR1 as SGHRS and CDR2 as YFSETQ. Trimming took off 6 bases at V and 4 bases at J, with 12 bases between the two ends. Here the CDR3 reads CASTRDISDTQYF. For the CDR3, the DNA is TGCGCCAGCACCCGGGACATCTCAGATACGCAGTATTTT.

V gene TRBV7-9 combines with J gene TRBJ2-1, with TRBD2 identical over 7 bases. The CDR3 runs 17 residues. The ends lost 4 bases at V and 0 bases at J; junction bases unmatched: 9. CDR1 SEHNR and CDR2 FQNEAQ come from the germline V gene (reference sequence). The CDR3 spells CASSSRGAGSSYNEQFF. CDR3 coding DNA: TGTGCCAGCAGCTCGAGGGGAGCGGGAAGCTCCTACAATGAGCAGTTCTTC.

J is TRBJ2-7 and V is TRBV4-1, with D unresolved. Between the trimmed V and J ends, which lost 2 bases and 0 bases, there was a span of 17 bases. Germline CDR1 and CDR2: MGHRA and YSYEKL. CDR3 length: 17 residues. The CDR3 DNA sequence: TGCGCCAGCAGCCAATTTGTCGGTCTTCCTAACTCCTACGAGCAGTACTTC. It codes for CASSQFVGLPNSYEQYF.

The chain has TRBV9 and TRBJ2-3; no definite D call. The germline gives CDR1 SGDLS, CDR2 YYNGEE. The CDR3 spans 16 residues. Trimming took 0 bases from V and 4 from J, leaving 15 bases between them. The CDR3 is CASSVGQNRVADTQYF. CDR3 sequence (DNA): TGTGCCAGCAGCGTAGGCCAGAATCGGGTCGCAGATACGCAGTATTTT.

The chain carries TRBV4-2 and TRBJ2-3; possible D gene TRBD2, 6 bases. Trimming took 1 base from V and 6 from J, leaving 11 bases between them. CDR1 and CDR2 (germline): LGHNA, YNFKEQ. This CDR3 comprises 14 residues. CDR3 bases: TGTGCCAGCAGCCAAGGAGGCGGGGCCGATACGCAGTATTTT. This translates into CASSQGGGADTQYF.

The rearrangement joins TRBV28 to TRBJ2-5, with D possibly being TRBD1 (5 bases). The CDR3 has 15 amino acids. CDR1 is MDHEN, CDR2 SYDVKM, per germline. V lost 3 bases and J lost 0, with 11 bases in between. CDR3 DNA: TGTGCCAGCAGTTTTTTAAAAGGGGACCAAGAGACCCAGTACTTC. Protein sequence: CASSFLKGDQETQYF.

The rearrangement uses TRBV9 and TRBJ2-2; D is perhaps TRBD2 (5 bases). Germline-derived CDR1 and CDR2 are SGDLS and YYNGEE. Trimming cost V 1 base and J 7 bases, with 11 bases left between them. This CDR3 is built from 14 residues. The CDR3: CASSVNYAGGELFF. CDR3 DNA sequence: TGTGCCAGCAGCGTAAACTACGCGGGCGGGGAGCTGTTTTTT.

This chain joins TRBV10-3 and TRBJ1-2, with 10 bases lining up with TRBD1. This CDR3 has 13 residues. V lost 6 bases and J lost 6; bases outside the gene matches: 4. CDR1 ENHRY and CDR2 SYGVKD come from the germline V gene. The chain's CDR3 is CAIRETGGNGYTF. The CDR3 DNA sequence: TGTGCCATCAGGGAGACAGGGGGCAATGGCTACACCTTC.

V is TRBV28 and J is TRBJ1-2; no reliable D call. The CDR3 has 15 amino acids. The germline CDR1 and CDR2 sequences are MDHEN and SYDVKM. Trimming took off 7 bases at V and 0 bases at J, with 15 bases between the two ends. DNA of the CDR3: TGTGCCAGCACGGACCTAGGAGAGCCTAACTATGGCTACACCTTC. It translates to CASTDLGEPNYGYTF.

This chain links TRBV6-6 with TRBJ2-1, with TRBD1 identical over 7 bases. CDR3 length equals 16 residues. Trimming cost V 5 bases and J 0 bases; bases outside gene matches: 7. The germline V gene encodes CDR1 MNHNY and CDR2 SVGAGI (reference sequence). The CDR3 nucleotides read TGTGCCAGCAGTGGGACAGACGATAACTCCTACAATGAGCAGTTCTTC. This translates into CASSGTDDNSYNEQFF.

V usage is TRBV19 and J usage is TRBJ1-5; TRBD1 is a possible D gene (5 bases). Trimming pared 8 bases from V and 4 bases from J, leaving 12 bases between. The CDR3 extends over 13 amino acids. The germline CDR1 and CDR2 sequences are LNHDA and SQIVND (reference sequence). CDR3 sequence (DNA): TGTGCCAGTGGAGACAGTCGGAATCAGCCCCAGCATTTT. Translated, it gives CASGDSRNQPQHF.

J is TRBJ1-2 and V is TRBV6-1, with D unclear. V lost 7 bases and J lost 4, with 10 bases in between. Germline V gene lookup returns CDR1 MNHNS and CDR2 SASEGT. This CDR3 spans 12 amino acids. The CDR3 loop reads CASTGGRYGYTF. In DNA form, the CDR3 reads TGTGCCAGCACCGGAGGTCGCTATGGCTACACCTTC.

The gene calls are TRBV9 and TRBJ1-1; 7 nucleotides match TRBD1. V lost 7 bases and J lost 1; bases outside the gene matches: 7. The CDR3 is 14 residues long. Germline V gene sequence: CDR1 SGDLS, CDR2 YYNGEE. The CDR3 is CASGRQGQNTEAFF. The CDR3 nucleotides are TGTGCCAGCGGGCGACAGGGACAGAACACTGAAGCTTTCTTT.